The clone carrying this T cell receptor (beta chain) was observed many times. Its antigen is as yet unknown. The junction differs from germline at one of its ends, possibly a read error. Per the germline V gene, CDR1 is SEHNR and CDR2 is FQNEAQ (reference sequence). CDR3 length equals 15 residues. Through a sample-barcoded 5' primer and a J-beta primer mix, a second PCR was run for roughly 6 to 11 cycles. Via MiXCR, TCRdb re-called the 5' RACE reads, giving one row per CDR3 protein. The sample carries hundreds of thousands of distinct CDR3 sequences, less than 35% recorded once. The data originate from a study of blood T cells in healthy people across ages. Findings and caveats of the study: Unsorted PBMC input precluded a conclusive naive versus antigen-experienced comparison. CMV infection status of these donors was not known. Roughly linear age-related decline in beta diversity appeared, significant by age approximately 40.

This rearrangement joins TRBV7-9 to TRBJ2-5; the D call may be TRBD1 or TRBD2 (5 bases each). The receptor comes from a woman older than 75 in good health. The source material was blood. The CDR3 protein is CASSSRDHNHETQYF. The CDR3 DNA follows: TGTGCCAGCAGCAGCCGGGACCACAACCATGAGACCCAGTACTTC.